Below are 6 T cell receptor beta chains sequenced from a single sample in a study of molecular identifiers for immune sequencing clone quantification. TCRdb recomputed calls from the PCR reads with MiXCR, one row per CDR3 protein. The sample shows about 510,000 distinct CDR3 sequences, about 25% of them seen only once. Material for sequencing was naive CD8+ T cells from blood, with Jurkat cell RNA spiked in. Subset here: FACS-sorted CD8+CD4-CCR7+CD45RA+ naive T cells. Source of these receptors: a human donor in good health. Some libraries in this study had Jurkat cell RNA spiked in.

For this clonotype: A clone one base away is much larger, so this may be a read error. The missing conserved phenylalanine or tryptophan at the end of this CDR3 makes a read error likely. The chain is built from TRBV7-9 and TRBJ1-4; 7 bases fit TRBD1. Germline assignment: CDR1 SEHNR and CDR2 FQNEAQ (reference sequence). V trimming: 4 bases; J trimming: 3 bases; junction bases outside the gene matches: 5. The CDR3 spans 15 residues. Written as DNA, the CDR3 is TGTGCCAGCAGCTCCCGGGACAGCCCTAATGAAAAACTGTTTTCT. Translation: CASSSRDSPNEKLFS.

This clonotype was recorded a few times. The J gene is TRBJ2-3, the V gene TRBV20-1; 9 bases are shared with TRBD2. The CDR3 has 16 residues. Germline-derived CDR1 and CDR2 are DFQATT and SNEGSKA (reference sequence). J gave up 4 bases and V 0 bases, and 8 bases lay outside the gene matches. CDR3 residues: CSARDSAGGFADTQYF. The CDR3 DNA reads TGCAGTGCTAGAGATTCAGCGGGGGGTTTCGCAGATACGCAGTATTTT.

The sample holds many counts of this clonotype. The chain recombines TRBV27 with TRBJ2-3; 8 nucleotides match TRBD2. The ends lost 2 bases at V and 5 bases at J; junction bases unmatched: 6. Germline V gene sequence: CDR1 MNHEY, CDR2 SMNVEV (reference sequence). The CDR3 is made up of 15 amino acids. DNA for the CDR3: TGTGCCAGCAGTTTACTGGCGGGAGGCAGAGATACGCAGTATTTT. Its translation: CASSLLAGGRDTQYF.

On this clonotype: A read error may be the cause here, since a much bigger clone is one base away. This sequence joins TRBV14 and TRBJ1-6; 7 bases are a match to TRBD1. Germline CDR1 reads SGHDN; CDR2 reads FVKESK. The CDR3 runs 15 residues. This CDR3 reads CASSHSWDSNSPLNF. The CDR3 DNA follows: TGTGCCAGCAGCCACAGTTGGGACAGTAATTCACCCCTCAACTTT.

The J gene is TRBJ2-1, the V gene TRBV6-5; D possibly corresponds to TRBD2 (5 bases). Germline CDR1 is MNHEY and CDR2 is SVGAGI. CDR3 length: 16 residues. V lost 0 bases to trimming and J lost 8 bases, with 17 bases between them. CDR3 protein: CASSYSVPAARDEQFF. In DNA, the CDR3 is TGTGCCAGCAGTTACTCGGTCCCAGCGGCGAGAGATGAGCAGTTCTTC.

This clonotype came up many times. V usage is TRBV23-1 and J usage is TRBJ1-4, with no clear D. TRBV23-1 belongs to the ORF category, with a function that is uncertain. The CDR3 length is 14 residues. V was shortened by 5 bases and J by 8 bases, with 15 bases between the two germline ends. CDR3 nucleotide sequence: TGCGCCAGCAGTATGCCGGAGGAAGAGGAAAAACTGTTTTTT. Amino acids: CASSMPEEEEKLFF.